The 3 T cell receptor beta chains reported below all come from one sample, sequenced in a study of a mutant IDH1 vaccine in newly diagnosed glioma. The antigens of these receptors remain unknown. Specified time point: week 23, last vaccination. The study gave 300 ug of mutant IDH1 20-mer peptide per vaccine dose, with topical imiquimod. Generated by immunoSEQ multiplex PCR, the TCRdb table keeps only in-frame clones and is missing some. Of around 80,000 clones listed, about 85% are singletons. The sequencing used PBMCs, collected from a glioma patient whose treatment included an IDH1 peptide vaccine. The receptors were sampled from a woman aged 50 to 65 with glioma.

CDR3 region: CASSLSRTGAYEQYF. Here the CDR3 DNA reads TGTGCCAGCAGTTTATCCCGGACAGGGGCGTACGAGCAGTACTTC. The chain couples TRBV27 to TRBJ2-7; the match to TRBD1 covers 9 bases. This CDR3 has 15 residues. Unmatched junction bases numbered 4, after V lost 0 bases and J lost 4 bases. Per germline, CDR1 MNHEY and CDR2 SMNVEV (reference sequence).

The rearrangement joins TRBV28 to TRBJ1-1; the D gene is possibly TRBD1 (6 bases). V lost 7 bases and J lost 1, with 13 bases in between. Germline values: CDR1 MDHEN, CDR2 SYDVKM. This CDR3 region has 14 residues. Here the CDR3 reads CASIGGAGNTEAFF. In DNA, the CDR3 is TGTGCCAGCATTGGGGGGGCGGGGAACACTGAAGCTTTCTTT.

V usage is TRBV15 and J usage is TRBJ2-7; weak D call: TRBD1 (5 bases). Germline assignment: CDR1 LNHNV and CDR2 YYDKDF (reference sequence). Trimming removed 3 bases from V and 6 bases from J, with 15 bases in between. The CDR3 has 14 amino acids. CDR3 DNA sequence: TGTGCCACCAGCAGGACCAGGGTTCCGGCCGAGCAGTACTTC. This codes for CATSRTRVPAEQYF. The complete variable domain, with remaining parts taken from reference TRBV15 and TRBJ2-7, reads DAMVIQNPRYQVTQFGKPVTLSCSQTLNHNVMYWYQQKSSQAPKLLFHYYDKDFNNEADTPDNFQSRRPNTSFCFLDIRSPGLGDTAMYLCATSRTRVPAEQYFGPGTRLTVT.